Following are 22 T cell receptor beta chains from one sample sequenced in a study of blood T cell repertoires in COVID-19. Some clones are missing from TCRdb's copy, which holds only in-frame ones; the method was immunoSEQ multiplex PCR. The sample contains 110,000 or so clones, just under 90% of which appear only once. Source material: peripheral blood. The receptors here all came from a woman between 45 and 65 years old with acute or convalescent COVID-19.

This chain connects TRBV5-8 to TRBJ2-7; TRBD2 matches at 8 bases. Germline CDR1 reads SGHTS; CDR2 reads YDEGEE. The CDR3 sequence is 14 residues long. V was clipped by 4 bases and J by 2 bases; unmatched bases: 5. The chain's CDR3 is CASSPRLAPYEQYF. The CDR3 region has the DNA TGTGCCAGCAGCCCGAGACTAGCGCCCTACGAGCAGTACTTC.

The gene calls are TRBV6-1 and TRBJ1-1, with D possibly TRBD1 on 6 matching bases. The CDR3 is 15 amino acids. Trimming cost V 2 bases and J 2 bases, with 12 bases left between them. Germline CDR1 is MNHNS and CDR2 is SASEGT. CDR3 amino acids: CASSEWGQANTEAFF. CDR3 coding DNA: TGTGCCAGCAGTGAATGGGGGCAGGCCAACACTGAAGCTTTCTTT.

A single count supports this clone. J is TRBJ1-2 and V is TRBV12-5, with D unresolved. V lost 0 bases, J lost 10 bases, and 9 bases lay in between. The CDR3 extends over 12 amino acids. CDR1 is LGHNT, CDR2 FRNRAP, per germline. The CDR3 region is CASGLVRDLYTF. The CDR3 DNA sequence: TGTGCTAGTGGTTTGGTACGCGATCTCTACACCTTC.

The chain couples TRBV3-1 (or the pseudogene TRBV3-2) to TRBJ2-5; unclear D gene. The germline gives CDR1 LGHDT, CDR2 YNNKEL (reference sequence). The CDR3 consists of 13 residues. Trimming shortened V by 1 base and J by 5 bases, and 8 bases separated the two germline ends. CDR3 in amino acids: CASSQVKRETQYF. The CDR3 coding sequence is TGTGCCAGCAGCCAAGTGAAGAGGGAGACCCAGTACTTC.

V usage is TRBV2 and J usage is TRBJ2-3, with D possibly being TRBD2 (6 bases). Germline CDR1 is SNHLY and CDR2 is FYNNEI. V dropped 8 bases and J dropped 0 bases, with 18 bases sitting between them. The CDR3 is made up of 16 amino acids. The CDR3 is CASSYPGAISTDTQYF. In DNA form, the CDR3 reads TGTGCCAGCTCTTATCCGGGAGCCATTAGCACAGATACGCAGTATTTT.

The V and J genes are TRBV7-2 and TRBJ1-1; D not resolved. The CDR3 is 16 amino acids. V lost 5 bases, J lost 1 base, and 17 bases lay in between. Germline CDR1 reads SGHTA; CDR2 reads FQGNSA. CDR3: CASSPPRIQKNTEAFF. CDR3 in DNA: TGTGCCAGCAGCCCGCCCAGGATACAGAAGAACACTGAAGCTTTCTTT.

This chain connects TRBV10-3 to TRBJ2-7, with D tentatively TRBD1 (6 bases). Per the germline V gene, CDR1 is ENHRY and CDR2 is SYGVKD. Between the trimmed V and J ends, which lost 2 bases and 4 bases, there was a span of 6 bases. The CDR3 contains 12 residues. The CDR3 DNA is TGTGCCATCAGTGAGCAGGGGTACGAGCAGTACTTC. Protein sequence: CAISEQGYEQYF.

The rearrangement uses TRBV2 and TRBJ1-5; a possible D gene is TRBD1 (6 bases). The CDR3 covers 16 residues. The germline V and J ends were trimmed by 3 bases and 5 bases, with 17 bases remaining between them. CDR1 and CDR2 from the germline V gene are SNHLY and FYNNEI. The CDR3 sequence is CASSDSAGRGDQPQHF. CDR3 DNA sequence: TGTGCCAGCAGTGATTCTGCGGGCAGGGGAGATCAGCCCCAGCATTTT.

The CDR3 sequence: CASRFAQGAYEQYF. In DNA form, the CDR3 reads TGTGCCAGCAGGTTCGCGCAGGGGGCTTACGAGCAGTACTTC. The J gene is TRBJ2-7, the V gene TRBV5-6; 8 nucleotides match TRBD1. J lost 4 bases, V lost 5 bases, and 8 bases had no gene match. From germline, CDR1 is SGHDT and CDR2 YYEEEE. CDR3 size: 14 residues.

The genes are TRBV7-2 and TRBJ1-4, with a tentative D call TRBD1 (6 bases). This CDR3 region has 15 residues. Deletions cut 6 bases from V and 0 bases from J, with 11 bases between. Germline values: CDR1 SGHTA, CDR2 FQGNSA. As DNA, the CDR3 is TGTGCCAGCAGTCGGGACATCGCAACTAATGAAAAACTGTTTTTT. Its translation: CASSRDIATNEKLFF.

The chain has TRBV7-9 and TRBJ1-4; D may be TRBD1 (6 bases). The CDR3 length is 13 residues. The V end was cut by 7 bases, the J end by 4 bases, with 10 bases between. CDR1 SEHNR and CDR2 FQNEAQ come from the germline V gene (reference sequence). DNA for the CDR3: TGTGCCAGCACAGGACAGATTAATGAAAAACTGTTTTTT. Translated, it gives CASTGQINEKLFF.

The J gene is TRBJ2-1, the V gene TRBV15; 8 bases map to TRBD2. V shed 0 bases, J shed 4 bases, and the junction held 5 bases outside the gene matches. CDR3 length: 16 amino acids. From germline, CDR1 is LNHNV and CDR2 YYDKDF (reference sequence). The CDR3 DNA follows: TGTGCCACCAGCAGAGAGGGCGGGAGGCTTTACAATGAGCAGTTCTTC. Amino acids: CATSREGGRLYNEQFF.

This clone occurred once. V is TRBV10-2 and J is TRBJ2-2; D may be TRBD2 (7 bases). CDR1 is WSHSY, CDR2 SAAADI, per germline. The CDR3 is 15 residues long. The V end was cut by 5 bases, the J end by 5 bases, with 15 bases between. The CDR3 protein is CASSWGGWGTGELFF. CDR3 sequence (DNA): TGCGCCAGCAGTTGGGGGGGCTGGGGAACCGGGGAGCTGTTTTTT.

The gene calls are TRBV28 and TRBJ2-7, with TRBD2 identical over 7 bases. Losses at the gene ends were 8 bases for V and 3 bases for J; bases not matched to a gene: 7. Germline CDR1 MDHEN, CDR2 SYDVKM. The CDR3 consists of 13 residues. The CDR3 DNA sequence: TGTGCCAGCCGTATGGGGGGGAACTACGAGCAGTACTTC. This translates into CASRMGGNYEQYF.

J is TRBJ1-1 and V is TRBV28; D not certain. This CDR3 is 14 amino acids long. Trimming pared 1 base from V and 4 bases from J, leaving 10 bases between. In germline, CDR1 is MDHEN, CDR2 SYDVKM. Here the CDR3 reads CASSLSGLGTEAFF. In nucleotides, the CDR3 is TGTGCCAGCAGTTTATCGGGGTTGGGCACTGAAGCTTTCTTT.

The gene calls are TRBV28 and TRBJ1-5, with a possible D match to TRBD1 (6 bases). The CDR3 sequence is 13 residues long. V lost 5 bases to trimming and J lost 7 bases, with 12 bases between them. Germline assignment: CDR1 MDHEN and CDR2 SYDVKM. The CDR3 bases are TGTGCCAGCAGTAACAACAGGGTCCAGCCCCAGCATTTT. Translating gives CASSNNRVQPQHF.

The V gene is TRBV2, the J gene TRBJ1-2; D uncertain. V gave up 6 bases and J gave up 2 bases, with 19 bases separating them. CDR3 size: 16 residues. Germline V lookup: CDR1 SNHLY, CDR2 FYNNEI. The CDR3, as DNA: TGTGCCAGCAGCGTTCGTCGGGAGGGAGGGAACTATGGCTACACCTTC. Encoded protein: CASSVRREGGNYGYTF.

A single count supports this clone. The CDR3 reads CASSVEPATSTDTQYF. CDR3 DNA sequence: TGTGCCAGCAGCGTAGAACCCGCTACTAGCACAGATACGCAGTATTTT. The chain carries TRBV9 and TRBJ2-3; D not resolved. This CDR3 is built from 16 residues. CDR1 and CDR2 from the germline V gene are SGDLS and YYNGEE. V gave up 0 bases and J gave up 0 bases, with 11 bases separating them.

This chain links TRBV4-1 with TRBJ2-7; 7 bases are shared with TRBD2. V was pared by 2 bases and J by 2 bases, with 6 bases of the junction left unmatched. CDR3 length: 15 amino acids. Germline assignment: CDR1 MGHRA and CDR2 YSYEKL. CDR3 coding DNA: TGCGCCAGCAGCCAATCCCGGGACTACCCCTACGAGCAGTACTTC. Amino acids: CASSQSRDYPYEQYF.

J is TRBJ2-5 and V is TRBV27; TRBD1 aligns across 10 bases. Per germline, CDR1 MNHEY and CDR2 SMNVEV (reference sequence). The length of the CDR3 is 14 residues. The V gene end was trimmed by 7 bases and the J gene end by 5 bases; junction bases not matched to a gene: 7. CDR3 nucleotides: TGTGCCAGCAACCCGACAGGGGGCTATGAGACCCAGTACTTC. As protein: CASNPTGGYETQYF.

The rearrangement links TRBV19 to TRBJ2-2, with D perhaps TRBD2 (5 bases). The CDR3 loop spans 14 amino acids. The germline gives CDR1 LNHDA, CDR2 SQIVND (reference sequence). The V gene lost 10 bases and the J gene lost 1 base, with 13 bases spanning the gap. The chain's CDR3 is CATGPRGNTGELFF. CDR3 nucleotides: TGTGCCACCGGACCCCGGGGGAACACCGGGGAGCTGTTTTTT.

CDR3 DNA: TGTGCCTGGAGTGAAACTTCGGGAATCCGGCCCCAGCATTTT. Translated, it gives CAWSETSGIRPQHF. The V gene is TRBV30, the J gene TRBJ1-5; no firm D call. The CDR3 has 14 amino acids. Trimming took off 1 base at V and 9 bases at J, with 16 bases between the two ends. CDR1 is GTSNPN and CDR2 is SVGIG in the germline V gene (reference sequence).